The clone carrying this TCR beta chain came up once. Its antigen is currently unknown. As to treatment: around 19 received Ad26.COV2.S at low or high dose, single or two shots; several received placebo; per-sample allocation not given. Sampling happened 63 days after the first vaccine or placebo injection. Recruitment in Boston yielded a donor of adult age, 18-55 years. These data belong to a study of Ad26.COV2.S vaccination and SARS-CoV-2 variants. Findings and limits, study-wide: It was reported that spike-specific CD8+ and CD4+ T cell responses were substantially broad after vaccination. Vaccinees displayed broader spike-specific TCR repertoires than placebo recipients. With respect to non-spike TCR breadth, vaccine and placebo recipients were similar.

Germline CDR1 and CDR2: MGHDK and SYGVNS. The CDR3 consists of 15 residues. Losses at the gene ends were 9 bases for V and 0 bases for J; bases not matched to a gene: 9. Produced via immunoSEQ multiplex PCR; TCRdb's table is partial and in-frame only. The data hold 300,000 to 400,000 clones, with 88% observed a single time. V gene TRBV25-1 combines with J gene TRBJ1-1; 8 bases are shared with TRBD1. Source: peripheral blood, taken in a trial of Ad26.COV2.S vaccine versus placebo. This clonotype was obtained from a person aged 18 to 65 who received the Ad26.COV2.S COVID-19 vaccine or a placebo. This chain's CDR3 is CASSWTGNMNTEAFF. For the CDR3, the DNA is TGTGCCAGTTCCTGGACAGGGAACATGAACACTGAAGCTTTCTTT.